The present TCR beta chain was sequenced within a study of blood T cells in healthy people across ages. A second PCR of about 7 to 11 cycles used a sample-barcoded 5' primer and a J-beta primer mix. TCRdb re-called the 5' RACE reads through MiXCR, storing one row per CDR3 protein. The sample carries over 1,500,000 distinct CDR3 sequences, roughly two fifths recorded once. In the case of this clonotype: Its target is not known.

The CDR3 consists of 13 residues. With 7 bases clipped from V and 7 bases from J, the junction kept 11 bases outside the gene matches. Germline V lookup: CDR1 SGDLS, CDR2 YYNGEE. Study conclusions and caveats: Strong correlation linked observed beta diversity and percent naive T cells.

The sequence came from a human donor in good health. The V gene is TRBV9, the J gene TRBJ2-7, with 7 bases lining up with TRBD2. The sequenced sample was blood. DNA of the CDR3: TGTGCCAGCGCGGCTGGGAGGGAGAGGGAGCAGTACTTC. Translating gives CASAAGREREQYF. Filled out from reference TRBV9 and TRBJ2-7, the complete variable domain reads DSGVTQTPKHLITATGQRVTLRCSPRSGDLSVYWYQQSLDQGLQFLIQYYNGEERAKGNILERFSAQQFPDLHSELNLSSLELGDSALYFCASAAGREREQYFGPGTRLTVT.